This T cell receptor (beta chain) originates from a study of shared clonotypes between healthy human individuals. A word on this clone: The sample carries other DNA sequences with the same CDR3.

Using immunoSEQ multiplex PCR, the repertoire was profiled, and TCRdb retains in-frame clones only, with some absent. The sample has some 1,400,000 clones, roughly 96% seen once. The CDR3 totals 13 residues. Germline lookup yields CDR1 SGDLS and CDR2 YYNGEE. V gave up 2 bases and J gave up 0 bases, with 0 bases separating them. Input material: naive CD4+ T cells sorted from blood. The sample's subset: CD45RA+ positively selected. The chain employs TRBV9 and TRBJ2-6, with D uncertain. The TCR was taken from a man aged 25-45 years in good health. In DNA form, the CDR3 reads TGTGCCAGCAGCGTCTCTGGGGCCAACGTCCTGACTTTC. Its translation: CASSVSGANVLTF.